The entry that follows covers one T cell receptor beta chain sequence. Clones were sequenced by immunoSEQ multiplex PCR, and TCRdb holds only the in-frame ones, with some missing. This sample has under 100,000 clones; approximately 96% occur once, and the top ten carry around 0.31%. Trimming at V came to 4 bases and at J to 5 bases, leaving 1 base not matched to a gene. The CDR3 runs 13 residues. Germline CDR1 and CDR2: SQVTM and ANQGSEA. The data are from a study of technical replicates of blood from a handful of donors. The sample was T cells isolated from PBMCs. The sequence came from a human donor in good health. The rearrangement links TRBV29-1 to TRBJ1-4, with 10 nucleotides matching TRBD1. In DNA, the CDR3 is TGCAGCGTTGGACAGGGGGCGAATGAAAAACTGTTTTTT. It codes for CSVGQGANEKLFF.